This T cell receptor beta chain was sequenced in a study of T cell responses to AZD1222 COVID-19 vaccine. Germline V gene sequence: CDR1 SGDLS, CDR2 YYNGEE. V was pared by 0 bases and J by 4 bases, with 3 bases of the junction left unmatched. This CDR3 has 15 residues. The method was immunoSEQ multiplex PCR; TCRdb's version includes in-frame clones alone and lacks a portion of them. The sample lists some 200,000 clones; just over 90% were seen once. Sequencing was performed on peripheral blood, taken on day 0 of AZD1222 vaccination. V gene TRBV9 combines with J gene TRBJ1-3; 8 positions agree with TRBD1. The clonotype comes from an adult in good health. The CDR3 protein is CASSVDWTGGNTIYF. The CDR3 region has the DNA TGTGCCAGCAGCGTAGATTGGACAGGGGGAAACACCATATATTTT.